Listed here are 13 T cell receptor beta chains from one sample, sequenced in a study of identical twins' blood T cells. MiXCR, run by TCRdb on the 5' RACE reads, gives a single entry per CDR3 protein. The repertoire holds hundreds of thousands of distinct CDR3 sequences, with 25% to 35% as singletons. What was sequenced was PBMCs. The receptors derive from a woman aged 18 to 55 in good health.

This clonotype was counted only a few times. CDR3 protein: CSARRGHNEQFF. The CDR3 DNA reads as TGCAGTGCTAGAAGGGGCCACAATGAGCAGTTCTTC. The chain links TRBV20-1 to TRBJ2-1; perhaps TRBD1 as D (5 bases). This CDR3 is built from 12 residues. Trimming removed 2 bases at V and 5 bases at J, with 7 bases between. Germline assignment: CDR1 DFQATT and CDR2 SNEGSKA (reference sequence).

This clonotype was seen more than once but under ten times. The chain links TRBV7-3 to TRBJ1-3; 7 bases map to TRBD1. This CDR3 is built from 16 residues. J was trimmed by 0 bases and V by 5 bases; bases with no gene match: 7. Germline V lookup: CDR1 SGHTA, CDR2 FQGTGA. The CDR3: CASSGDRDSSGNTIYF. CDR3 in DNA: TGTGCCAGCAGCGGAGACCGGGACAGCTCTGGAAACACCATATATTTT.

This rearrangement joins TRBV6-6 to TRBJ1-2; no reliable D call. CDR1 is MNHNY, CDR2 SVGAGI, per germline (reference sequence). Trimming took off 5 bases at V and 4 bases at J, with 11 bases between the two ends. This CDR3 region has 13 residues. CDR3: CASSTQGFYGYTF. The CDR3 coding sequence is TGTGCCAGCAGTACACAAGGGTTCTATGGCTACACCTTC.

The chain's CDR3 is CSARDRFYEQYF. The CDR3 DNA is TGCAGTGCTAGAGACCGATTCTACGAGCAGTACTTC. The chain carries TRBV20-1 and TRBJ2-7; D is undetermined. CDR1 is DFQATT and CDR2 is SNEGSKA in the germline V gene (reference sequence). Trimming pared 0 bases from V and 3 bases from J, leaving 6 bases between. CDR3 length: 12 amino acids.

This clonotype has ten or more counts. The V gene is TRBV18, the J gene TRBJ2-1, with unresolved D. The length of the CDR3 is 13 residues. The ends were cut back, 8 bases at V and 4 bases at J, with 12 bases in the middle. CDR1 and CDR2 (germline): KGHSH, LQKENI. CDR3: CASSLGQYNEQFF. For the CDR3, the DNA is TGTGCCAGCAGCTTAGGGCAATACAATGAGCAGTTCTTC.

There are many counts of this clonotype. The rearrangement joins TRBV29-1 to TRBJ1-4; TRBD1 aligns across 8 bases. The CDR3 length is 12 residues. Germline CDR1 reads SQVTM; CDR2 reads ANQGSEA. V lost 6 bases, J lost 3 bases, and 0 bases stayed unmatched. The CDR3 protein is CSVTGANEKLFF. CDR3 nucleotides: TGCAGCGTGACAGGGGCTAATGAAAAACTGTTTTTT.

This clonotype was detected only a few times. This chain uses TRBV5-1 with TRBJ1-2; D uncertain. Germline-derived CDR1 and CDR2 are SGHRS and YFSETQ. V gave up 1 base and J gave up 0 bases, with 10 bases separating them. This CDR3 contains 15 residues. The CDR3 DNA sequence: TGCGCCAGCAGCTTGTTTCCCTTCTCTAACTATGGCTACACCTTC. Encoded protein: CASSLFPFSNYGYTF.

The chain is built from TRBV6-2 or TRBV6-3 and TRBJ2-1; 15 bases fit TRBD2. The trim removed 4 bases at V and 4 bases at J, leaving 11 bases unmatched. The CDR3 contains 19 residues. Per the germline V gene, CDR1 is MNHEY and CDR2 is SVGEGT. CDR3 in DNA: TGTGCCAGCAGTTTCAGTATCGGACTAGCGGGGGGGCCATACAATGAGCAGTTCTTC. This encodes CASSFSIGLAGGPYNEQFF.

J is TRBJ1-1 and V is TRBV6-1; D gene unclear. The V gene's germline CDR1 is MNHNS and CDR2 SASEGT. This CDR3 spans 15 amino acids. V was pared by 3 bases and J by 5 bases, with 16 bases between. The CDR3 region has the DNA TGTGCCAGCAGTGACGAACGGGGAATGGCGACTGAAGCTTTCTTT. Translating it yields CASSDERGMATEAFF.

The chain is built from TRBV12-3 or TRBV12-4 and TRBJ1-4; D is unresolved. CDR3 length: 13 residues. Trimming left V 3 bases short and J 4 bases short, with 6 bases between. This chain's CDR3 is CASSFRNNEKLFF. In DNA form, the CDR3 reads TGTGCCAGCAGTTTCAGAAATAATGAAAAACTGTTTTTT.

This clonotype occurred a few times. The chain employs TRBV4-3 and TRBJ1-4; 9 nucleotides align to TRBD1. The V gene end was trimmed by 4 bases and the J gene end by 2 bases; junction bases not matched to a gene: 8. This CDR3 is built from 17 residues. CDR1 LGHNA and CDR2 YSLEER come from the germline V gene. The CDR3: CASSRGQGGGTNEKLFF. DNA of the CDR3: TGCGCCAGCAGCCGGGGACAGGGAGGAGGCACTAATGAAAAACTGTTTTTT.

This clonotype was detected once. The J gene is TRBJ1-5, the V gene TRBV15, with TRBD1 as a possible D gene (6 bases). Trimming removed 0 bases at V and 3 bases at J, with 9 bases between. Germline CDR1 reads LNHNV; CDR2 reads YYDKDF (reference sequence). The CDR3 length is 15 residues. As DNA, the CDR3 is TGTGCCACCAGCAGAGATACAGGGAACAATCAGCCCCAGCATTTT. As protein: CATSRDTGNNQPQHF.

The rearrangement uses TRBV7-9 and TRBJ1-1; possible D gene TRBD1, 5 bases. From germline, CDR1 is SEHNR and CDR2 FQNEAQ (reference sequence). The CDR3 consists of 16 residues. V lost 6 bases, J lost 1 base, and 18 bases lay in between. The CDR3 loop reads CASSHPLGVRNTEAFF. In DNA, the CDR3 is TGTGCCAGCAGTCATCCCCTGGGGGTCCGGAACACTGAAGCTTTCTTT. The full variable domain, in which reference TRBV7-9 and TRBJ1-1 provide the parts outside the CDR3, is DTGVSQNPRHKITKRGQNVTFRCDPISEHNRLYWYRQTLGQGPEFLTYFQNEAQLEKSRLLSDRFSAERPKGSFSTLEIQRTEQGDSAMYLCASSHPLGVRNTEAFFGQGTRLTVV.